This TCR beta chain was captured by sequencing in a study of blood T cell repertoires in COVID-19 (dated by TCRdb to the early 2020s). The study in broad terms: The collaborator samples originated in the United States, Italy and Spain and spanned the acute and convalescent phases of COVID-19. The material from the prospective study consisted of cDNA or gDNA derived from T cells, B-cell-depleted T cells, or PBMCs. Subjects who had been exposed to COVID-19, were actively infected with it, or had recovered from it provided the deeply sampled blood TCRbeta repertoires that made up the dataset. The repertoires were released in a freely available public database intended as a resource for research on the immune response to SARS-CoV-2. The samples were drawn from the first 160 participants of the ongoing ImmuneRACE study and from 950 to 1,500 subjects provided by 6 global collaborators. Sample metadata almost always included a de-identified subject ID, COVID-19 status, age in years and sex. Where available, HLA class I and class II types were obtained from metadata supplied by the sample provider rather than from assay-based typing.

The study at large found these results: How much clinical and demographic metadata was included differed by source and by participant, and the metadata was provided uncurated.

TCRbeta CDR3 regions were amplified from genomic DNA using the immunoSEQ Assay, a bias-controlled multiplex PCR. The study's own analysis went as follows. The number of nucleated cells in each sample was estimated from the amplification of reference gene primers within the assay. Sequence reads were collapsed and filtered to measure the absolute abundance of every unique TCRbeta CDR3 rearrangement. Productive Simpson clonality was computed per sample as the square root of Simpson's diversity index over productive rearrangements. In its TCRdb copy, this immuneACCESS table keeps in-frame sequences only and misses some clones. Where compared with another copy, unresolved V genes explain less than half of these, and the others have no known cause. V and J calls plus clone size are reproduced from that table; the DNA served to infer D and trimming. The sample includes about 140,000 clones, with around 88% observed a single time. The top ten clonotypes cover 25% to 30% of the sample.

Collaborating institutions collected whole blood in K2EDTA tubes following their own protocols. For TCRbeta analysis, collaborators shipped samples in one of three forms: frozen whole blood, isolated PBMCs, or DNA extracted from either of those sample types. Taken from cysteine to phenylalanine, the CDR3 has 14 residues. The entry retains the CDR3 DNA only, 42 bases that are in frame from base 1. Taken from the germline V gene (reference sequence), the CDR1 and CDR2 loops are MNHNY and SVGAGI. At the junction V is shortened by 5 bases and J by 0 bases, with 10 bases in between. To note about this clone: The antigen this receptor binds is unknown. No base quality information exists; no much larger clone differs at one position.

This receptor was identified in a human donor in a cohort sampled during active COVID-19. Sequencing input: peripheral blood. Rearrangement joined TRBV6-6 to TRBJ1-1; a confident D gene designation cannot be given. CDR3 reads: CASSKTALNTEAFF. DNA sequence: TGTGCCAGCAGTAAAACAGCCCTGAACACTGAAGCTTTCTTT.